A single sample gave rise to the 31 T cell receptor beta chains below, sequenced in a study of monozygotic twins with inflammatory bowel disease. TCRdb re-called the 5' RACE reads; every CDR3 protein appears as one record, without DNA. The sample shows about 210,000 distinct CDR3 sequences, and 6% to 9% sits with its ten largest clones. The sequenced material came from blood. The origin of the receptors is a human donor with ulcerative colitis or Crohn's disease, or a healthy co-twin of an affected twin (not recorded which).

The rearrangement joins TRBV6-5 to TRBJ1-4. The CDR3 is 16 amino acids. Germline lookup yields CDR1 MNHEY and CDR2 SVGAGI. The CDR3 sequence: CASSSLGGKPNEKLFF.

The V gene is TRBV20-1, the J gene TRBJ1-1. The CDR3 sequence is 17 residues long. Per the germline V gene, CDR1 is DFQATT and CDR2 is SNEGSKA (reference sequence). The CDR3 here is CSARRRGAHREGTEAFF.

This chain's CDR3 is CASSPSSGGTYEQYF. The chain uses TRBV7-6 and TRBJ2-7; TCRdb's D call of TRBD2 is untestable without DNA. From germline, CDR1 is SGHVS and CDR2 FNYEAQ. CDR3 length: 15 amino acids.

Here the CDR3 reads CASSSNPGAQETQYF. The chain uses TRBV7-6 and TRBJ2-5; TCRdb outputs TRBD1, but without DNA this stays unchecked. Germline V gene data show CDR1 as SGHVS and CDR2 as FNYEAQ. CDR3 length: 15 residues.

The chain recombines TRBV7-2 with TRBJ2-3; TCRdb reports TRBD2, a call that lacks DNA to check it against. Germline lookup yields CDR1 SGHTA and CDR2 FQGNSA. The CDR3 covers 17 residues. The CDR3 sequence is CASSAYATSRGTDTQYF.

V usage is TRBV7-6 and J usage is TRBJ2-5; TCRdb's assignment of TRBD1 cannot be checked, as there is no DNA. CDR3 length: 14 amino acids. The germline CDR1 and CDR2 sequences are SGHVS and FNYEAQ. CDR3 protein: CASSSTGGGETQYF.

The chain uses TRBV12-3 or TRBV12-4 and TRBJ1-5; TCRdb indicates TRBD1, and absent DNA this call remains unverified. The CDR3 spans 14 residues. This CDR3 is CASSGPQGNQPQHF.

V and J are TRBV6-5 and TRBJ2-1; there is no DNA to check the TCRdb D call of TRBD2. CDR3 size: 18 residues. Germline values: CDR1 MNHEY, CDR2 SVGAGI. This CDR3 is CASRGPGLGSFSYNEQFF.

The rearrangement links TRBV2 to TRBJ1-2. Germline V CDR1 and CDR2: SNHLY, FYNNEI. The CDR3 totals 14 residues. CDR3 sequence reads: CASTRGGAHYGYTF.

The CDR3 loop reads CASSLRTAMNTEAFF. This sequence joins TRBV7-9 and TRBJ1-1; TCRdb proposes TRBD1, but this gene call is untestable without DNA. Germline CDR1 reads SEHNR; CDR2 reads FQNEAQ (reference sequence). The CDR3 is made up of 15 amino acids. Drawing the rest from reference TRBV7-9 and TRBJ1-1, the complete variable domain is DTGVSQNPRHKITKRGQNVTFRCDPISEHNRLYWYRQTLGQGPEFLTYFQNEAQLEKSRLLSDRFSAERPKGSFSTLEIQRTEQGDSAMYLCASSLRTAMNTEAFFGQGTRLTVV.

CDR3 protein: CASTTGGRVSGNTIYF. The rearrangement links TRBV12-3 or TRBV12-4 to TRBJ1-3; there is no DNA to check the TCRdb D call of TRBD1. This CDR3 is built from 16 residues.

This chain joins TRBV12-3 or TRBV12-4 and TRBJ1-5; TCRdb picks TRBD1, but there is no DNA to check that call. The CDR3 is 14 amino acids. The CDR3 here is CASLGQGGNQPQHF.

J is TRBJ1-5 and V is TRBV6-5; there is no DNA to check the TCRdb D call of TRBD1. The CDR3 has 15 amino acids. Germline-derived CDR1 and CDR2 are MNHEY and SVGAGI. CDR3 amino acids: CASSWNRDSNQPQHF.

The chain employs TRBV4-2 and TRBJ1-6; absent DNA, TCRdb's TRBD1 call cannot be checked. The CDR3 spans 13 residues. Germline V lookup: CDR1 LGHNA, CDR2 YNFKEQ. This CDR3 reads CATSGTGLSPLHF.

V is TRBV5-1 and J is TRBJ2-1. The germline CDR1 and CDR2 sequences are SGHRS and YFSETQ. The CDR3 runs to 13 residues. The CDR3 region is CASSLVDDNEQFF.

The chain couples TRBV10-3 to TRBJ2-7; there is no DNA to check the TCRdb D call of TRBD2. The CDR3 is made up of 15 amino acids. In germline, CDR1 is ENHRY, CDR2 SYGVKD. This chain's CDR3 is CAISESRLAAAEQYF.

This chain connects TRBV7-8 to TRBJ1-1; the TRBD1 assignment by TCRdb is unverifiable without DNA. Germline CDR1 is SGHVS and CDR2 is FQNEAQ. This CDR3 comprises 16 residues. CDR3 residues: CARSRWTGQENTEAFF.

The chain recombines TRBV12-3 or TRBV12-4 with TRBJ2-7. The length of the CDR3 is 12 residues. The CDR3 loop is CASGDSSYEQYF.

V and J are TRBV20-1 and TRBJ2-1; TCRdb gives TRBD2 as the D gene, but with no DNA this cannot be confirmed. The CDR3 totals 16 residues. Germline assignment: CDR1 DFQATT and CDR2 SNEGSKA (reference sequence). The CDR3 region is CSAHLGGLAVNNEQFF.

This chain joins TRBV4-1 and TRBJ2-7; TCRdb returns TRBD2, unconfirmable since there is no DNA. Germline-derived CDR1 and CDR2 are MGHRA and YSYEKL. This CDR3 contains 15 residues. The CDR3: CASSPGAGPTYEQYF.

V is TRBV5-1 and J is TRBJ2-1; there is no DNA to check the TCRdb D call of TRBD2. Germline V gene sequence: CDR1 SGHRS, CDR2 YFSETQ. CDR3 size: 16 residues. Here the CDR3 reads CASSSWSSGSYNEQFF.

The genes are TRBV12-3 or TRBV12-4 and TRBJ2-3; TCRdb's D call, TRBD1, is unchecked because there is no DNA. The CDR3 extends over 14 amino acids. The CDR3 sequence is CASSGRGRTDTQYF.

The gene calls are TRBV12-3 or TRBV12-4 and TRBJ2-5; TCRdb lists TRBD1, though no DNA is available to test this call. CDR3 length equals 18 residues. The CDR3: CASSFLLTTVMPSETQYF.

The chain employs TRBV11-2 and TRBJ1-3; TCRdb returns TRBD1, unconfirmable since there is no DNA. This CDR3 comprises 15 residues. CDR1 and CDR2 from the germline V gene are SGHAT and FQNNGV. CDR3 residues: CASSPPAISGNTIYF. The whole variable domain, remainder taken from reference TRBV11-2 and TRBJ1-3, is EAGVAQSPRYKIIEKRQSVAFWCNPISGHATLYWYQQILGQGPKLLIQFQNNGVVDDSQLPKDRFSAERLKGVDSTLKIQPAKLEDSAVYLCASSPPAISGNTIYFGEGSWLTVV.

This chain connects TRBV11-2 to TRBJ2-4; TCRdb proposes TRBD1, but this gene call is untestable without DNA. CDR1 SGHAT and CDR2 FQNNGV come from the germline V gene. There are 12 residues in the CDR3. The CDR3 here is CASSRDRNIQYF.

The gene calls are TRBV3-1 and TRBJ1-4. This CDR3 contains 14 residues. Germline CDR1 reads LGHDT; CDR2 reads YNNKEL (reference sequence). The CDR3 here is CASSLTEGGEKLFF.

V usage is TRBV6-1 and J usage is TRBJ1-1; the TRBD1 assignment by TCRdb is unverifiable without DNA. Per germline, CDR1 MNHNS and CDR2 SASEGT. This CDR3 comprises 15 residues. The chain's CDR3 is CASSRGDKGPLEAFF.

The chain links TRBV29-1 to TRBJ2-1; TCRdb reports TRBD1, a call that lacks DNA to check it against. Germline V gene lookup returns CDR1 SQVTM and CDR2 ANQGSEA. This CDR3 contains 11 residues. CDR3 in amino acids: CSVQGGREQFF.

The chain links TRBV27 to TRBJ1-4; TCRdb gives TRBD1 as the D gene, but with no DNA this cannot be confirmed. The CDR3 is made up of 19 amino acids. The germline CDR1 and CDR2 sequences are MNHEY and SMNVEV (reference sequence). The CDR3 loop is CASSSTHRDSRGANEKLFF. Drawing the rest from reference TRBV27 and TRBJ1-4, the complete variable domain is EAQVTQNPRYLITVTGKKLTVTCSQNMNHEYMSWYRQDPGLGLRQIYYSMNVEVTDKGDVPEGYKVSRKEKRNFPLILESPSPNQTSLYFCASSSTHRDSRGANEKLFFGSGTQLSVL.

This chain uses TRBV20-1 with TRBJ1-2; TCRdb calls TRBD1, which cannot be checked without DNA. Germline loops: CDR1 DFQATT, CDR2 SNEGSKA (reference sequence). The CDR3 contains 16 residues. CDR3 amino acids: CSASSGTGPLSRGYTF.

The rearrangement joins TRBV5-1 to TRBJ2-2; the TRBD2 assignment by TCRdb is unverifiable without DNA. The CDR3 length is 15 residues. CDR1 is SGHRS and CDR2 is YFSETQ in the germline V gene. CDR3 protein: CASSRRGDDTGELFF.